This T cell receptor (beta chain) was sequenced during a study of response to subunit inactivated influenza vaccine. This clonotype has at least ten counts. What it recognizes is unknown. Study-wide results and caveats: With each seasonal influenza vaccination, the authors suggested, few new T cells are recruited.

TCRdb reprocessed the RT-PCR reads via MiXCR and lists one record per CDR3 protein. The data hold roughly 700,000 distinct CDR3 sequences, with around 14% observed a single time. The CDR3 length is 16 residues. V gene TRBV21-1 combines with J gene TRBJ2-2; the tabulated D call, TRBD1, remains unverified against the DNA. TRBV21-1 is flagged as a pseudogene. This sequence originates from a middle-aged man who received an inactivated influenza vaccine. Source: PBMCs from blood, taken 14 to 15 days before vaccination. The CDR3 DNA reads as TGTGCCAGCAGCAAAGAAGGGGGGAGAGCAGACGGGGAGCTGTTTTTT. Amino acids: CASSKEGGRADGELFF.